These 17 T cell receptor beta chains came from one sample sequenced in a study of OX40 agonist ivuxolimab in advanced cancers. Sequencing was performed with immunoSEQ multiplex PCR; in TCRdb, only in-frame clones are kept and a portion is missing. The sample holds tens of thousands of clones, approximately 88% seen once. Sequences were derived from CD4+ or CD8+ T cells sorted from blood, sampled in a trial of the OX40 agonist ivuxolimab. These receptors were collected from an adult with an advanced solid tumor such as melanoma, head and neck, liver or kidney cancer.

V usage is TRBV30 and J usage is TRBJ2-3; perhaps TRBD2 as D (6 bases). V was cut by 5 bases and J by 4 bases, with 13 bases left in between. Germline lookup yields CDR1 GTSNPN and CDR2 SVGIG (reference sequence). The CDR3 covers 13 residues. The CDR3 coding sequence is TGTGCCTGGGGACTGGGGGGTTCAGATACGCAGTATTTT. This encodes CAWGLGGSDTQYF.

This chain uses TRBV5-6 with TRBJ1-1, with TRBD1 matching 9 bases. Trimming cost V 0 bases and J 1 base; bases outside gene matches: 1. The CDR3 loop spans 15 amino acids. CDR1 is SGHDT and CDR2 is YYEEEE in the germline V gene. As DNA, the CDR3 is TGTGCCAGCAGCTTGGAGGGACAGGGGAACACTGAAGCTTTCTTT. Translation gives CASSLEGQGNTEAFF.

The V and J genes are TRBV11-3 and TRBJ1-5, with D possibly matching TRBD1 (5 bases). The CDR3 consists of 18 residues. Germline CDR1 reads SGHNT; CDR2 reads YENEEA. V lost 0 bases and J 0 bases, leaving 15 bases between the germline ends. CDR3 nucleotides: TGTGCCAGCAGCTTAGATCGAAAGGACACCCATAGCAATCAGCCCCAGCATTTT. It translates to CASSLDRKDTHSNQPQHF.

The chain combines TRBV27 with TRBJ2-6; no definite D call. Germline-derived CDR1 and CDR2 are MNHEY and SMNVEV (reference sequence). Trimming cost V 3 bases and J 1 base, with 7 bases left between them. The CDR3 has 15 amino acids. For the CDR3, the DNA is TGTGCCAGCAGTTTTTGGGAATCTGGGGCCAACGTCCTGACTTTC. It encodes CASSFWESGANVLTF. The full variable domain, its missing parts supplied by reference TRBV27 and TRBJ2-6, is EAQVTQNPRYLITVTGKKLTVTCSQNMNHEYMSWYRQDPGLGLRQIYYSMNVEVTDKGDVPEGYKVSRKEKRNFPLILESPSPNQTSLYFCASSFWESGANVLTFGAGSRLTVL.

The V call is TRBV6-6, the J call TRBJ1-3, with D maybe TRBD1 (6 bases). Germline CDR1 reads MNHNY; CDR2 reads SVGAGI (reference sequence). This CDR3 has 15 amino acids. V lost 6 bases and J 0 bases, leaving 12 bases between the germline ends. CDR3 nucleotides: TGTGCCAGCAGCCGAAGGGGGGGCTCTGGAAACACCATATATTTT. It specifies CASSRRGGSGNTIYF.

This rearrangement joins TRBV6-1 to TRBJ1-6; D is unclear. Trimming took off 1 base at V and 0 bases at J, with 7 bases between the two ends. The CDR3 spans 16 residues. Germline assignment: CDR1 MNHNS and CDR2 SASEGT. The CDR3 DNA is TGTGCCAGCAGTGAAGTCTTTAGCTCCTATAATTCACCCCTCCACTTT. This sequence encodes CASSEVFSSYNSPLHF.

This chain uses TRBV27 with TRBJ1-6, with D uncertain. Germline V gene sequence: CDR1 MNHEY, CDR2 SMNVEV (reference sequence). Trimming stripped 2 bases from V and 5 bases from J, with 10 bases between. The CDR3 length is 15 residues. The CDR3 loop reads CASSLIAPDNSPLHF. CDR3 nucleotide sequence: TGTGCCAGCAGTTTAATCGCCCCCGATAATTCACCCCTCCACTTT.

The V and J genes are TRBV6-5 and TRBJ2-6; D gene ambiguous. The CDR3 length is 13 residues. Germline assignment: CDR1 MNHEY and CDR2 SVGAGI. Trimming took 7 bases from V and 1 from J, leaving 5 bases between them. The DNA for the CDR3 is TGTGCCAGCACCAAATCTGGGGCCAACGTCCTGACTTTC. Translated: CASTKSGANVLTF.

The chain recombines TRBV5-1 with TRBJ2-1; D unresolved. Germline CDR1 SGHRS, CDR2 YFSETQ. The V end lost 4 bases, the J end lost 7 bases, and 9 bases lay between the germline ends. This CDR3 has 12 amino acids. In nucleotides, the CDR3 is TGCGCCAGCAGCCCCTCCCTAAATGAGCAGTTCTTC. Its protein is CASSPSLNEQFF.

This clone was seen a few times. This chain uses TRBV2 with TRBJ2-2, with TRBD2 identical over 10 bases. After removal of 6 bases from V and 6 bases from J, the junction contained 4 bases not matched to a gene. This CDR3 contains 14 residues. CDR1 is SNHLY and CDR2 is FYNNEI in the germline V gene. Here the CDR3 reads CASRGLASAGELFF. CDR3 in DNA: TGTGCCAGCAGGGGACTAGCGTCGGCCGGGGAGCTGTTTTTT.

CDR3 bases: TGTGCCAGCAGTGTACTCGGGACAGATCAGCCCCAGCATTTT. This codes for CASSVLGTDQPQHF. The chain recombines TRBV6-1 with TRBJ1-5, with 7 positions matching TRBD1. This CDR3 has 14 residues. V was clipped by 4 bases and J by 5 bases; unmatched bases: 5. CDR1 and CDR2 (germline): MNHNS, SASEGT.

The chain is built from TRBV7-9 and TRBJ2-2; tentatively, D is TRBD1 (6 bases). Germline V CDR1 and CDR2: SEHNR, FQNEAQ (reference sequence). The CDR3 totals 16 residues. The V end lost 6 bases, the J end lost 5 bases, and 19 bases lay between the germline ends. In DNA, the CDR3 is TGTGCCAGCAGGGCACCGGGACATGCTCTGACCGGGGAGCTGTTTTTT. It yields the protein CASRAPGHALTGELFF.

The CDR3 nucleotides read TGTGCCAGCAGGGACTGGGGCAGAAGGGAGCAGTACTTC. Its translation is CASRDWGRREQYF. The gene calls are TRBV2 and TRBJ2-7; D is possibly TRBD1 or TRBD2 (5 bases each). Germline V gives CDR1 SNHLY, CDR2 FYNNEI. The V gene lost 6 bases and the J gene lost 7 bases, with 16 bases spanning the gap. The CDR3 is 13 amino acids.

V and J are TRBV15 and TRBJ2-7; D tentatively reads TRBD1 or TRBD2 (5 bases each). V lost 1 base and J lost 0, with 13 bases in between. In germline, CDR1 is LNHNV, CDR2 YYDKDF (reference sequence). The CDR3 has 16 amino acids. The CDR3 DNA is TGTGCCACCAGCAGAGCCGGGACCGCATACTCCTACGAGCAGTACTTC. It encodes CATSRAGTAYSYEQYF. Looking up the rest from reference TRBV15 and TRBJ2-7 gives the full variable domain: DAMVIQNPRYQVTQFGKPVTLSCSQTLNHNVMYWYQQKSSQAPKLLFHYYDKDFNNEADTPDNFQSRRPNTSFCFLDIRSPGLGDTAMYLCATSRAGTAYSYEQYFGPGTRLTVT.

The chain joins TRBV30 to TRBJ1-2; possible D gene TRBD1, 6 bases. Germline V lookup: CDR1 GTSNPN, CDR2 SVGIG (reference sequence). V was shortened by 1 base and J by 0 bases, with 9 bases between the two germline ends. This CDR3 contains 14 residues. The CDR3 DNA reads TGTGCCTGGAGTGCCTACAGGGCTAACTATGGCTACACCTTC. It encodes CAWSAYRANYGYTF. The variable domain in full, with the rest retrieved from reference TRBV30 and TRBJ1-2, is SQTIHQWPATLVQPVGSPLSLECTVEGTSNPNLYWYRQAAGRGLQLLFYSVGIGQISSEVPQNLSASRPQDRQFILSSKKLLLSDSGFYLCAWSAYRANYGYTFGSGTRLTVV.

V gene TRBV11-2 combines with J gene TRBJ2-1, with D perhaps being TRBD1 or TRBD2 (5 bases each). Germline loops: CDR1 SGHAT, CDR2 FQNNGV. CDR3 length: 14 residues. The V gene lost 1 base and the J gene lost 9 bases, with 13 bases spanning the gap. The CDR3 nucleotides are TGTGCCAGCAGCTTAGCCCTAGTGGGGACTGAGCAGTTCTTC. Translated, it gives CASSLALVGTEQFF.

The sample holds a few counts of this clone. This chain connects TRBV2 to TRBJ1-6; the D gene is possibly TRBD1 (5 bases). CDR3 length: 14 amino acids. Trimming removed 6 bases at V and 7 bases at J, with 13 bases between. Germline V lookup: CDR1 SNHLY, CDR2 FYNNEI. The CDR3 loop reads CASRTGAANSPLHF. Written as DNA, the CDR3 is TGTGCCAGCAGGACCGGGGCCGCCAATTCACCCCTCCACTTT.